The 17 T cell receptor beta chains given below trace back to one sample, sequenced in a study of identical twins. TCRdb processed the 5' RACE reads anew with MiXCR; each CDR3 protein has one entry. This sample yields roughly 350,000 distinct CDR3 sequences, of which about 12% are seen a single time; 7.2% belongs to the top ten. The same sample was also studied in work on yellow fever vaccine responses in identical twins.

The sequenced sample consisted of CD8+ T cells sorted from blood. These receptors were taken from a woman younger than 30 in good health.

Only a few counts were recorded for this clonotype. Written as DNA, the CDR3 is TGCAGTGCTAGTGGGCTAGCGGCTCTGGGGACCGGGGAGCTGTTTTTT. Its translation: CSASGLAALGTGELFF. This chain joins TRBV20-1 and TRBJ2-2; 7 bases match TRBD2. Germline V gene sequence: CDR1 DFQATT, CDR2 SNEGSKA (reference sequence). With 3 bases clipped from V and 5 bases from J, the junction kept 12 bases outside the gene matches. This CDR3 contains 16 residues.

This clonotype was observed a handful of times. The rearrangement links TRBV21-1 to TRBJ2-1; the table's D gene call, TRBD1, was not cross checked with the DNA. TRBV21-1 is marked as a pseudogene. The CDR3 spans 10 residues. Here the CDR3 DNA reads TGTGCCAGCAGCAAAGGACGGGGTGCGTTC. It encodes CASSKGRGAF.

This clonotype was detected many times. The chain employs TRBV5-1 and TRBJ1-1, with no clear D. V dropped 2 bases and J dropped 3 bases, with 8 bases sitting between them. CDR3 size: 13 residues. Germline CDR1 is SGHRS and CDR2 is YFSETQ. CDR3 amino acids: CASSFREDTEAFF. DNA for the CDR3: TGCGCCAGCAGCTTTCGGGAGGACACTGAAGCTTTCTTT. The full variable domain, its missing parts supplied by reference TRBV5-1 and TRBJ1-1, is KAGVTQTPRYLIKTRGQQVTLSCSPISGHRSVSWYQQTPGQGLQFLFEYFSETQRNKGNFPGRFSGRQFSNSRSEMNVSTLELGDSALYLCASSFREDTEAFFGQGTRLTVV.

This clonotype was seen a few times. This chain connects TRBV12-5 to TRBJ2-7, with 11 bases that match TRBD2. This CDR3 region has 15 residues. Per germline, CDR1 LGHNT and CDR2 FRNRAP. The J segment lost 0 bases and the V segment lost 4 bases, leaving 2 bases of the junction unmatched. The CDR3 DNA is TGTGCTAGTGGTTCCACTAGCGGGAGCTCCTACGAGCAGTACTTC. This gives the protein CASGSTSGSSYEQYF.

In this sample, this clonotype turned up many times. V gene TRBV29-1 combines with J gene TRBJ2-1; D ambiguous. The CDR3 loop spans 12 amino acids. Germline loops: CDR1 SQVTM, CDR2 ANQGSEA. Trimming stripped 1 base from V and 3 bases from J, with 4 bases between. CDR3 sequence: CSVEGLYNEQFF. The CDR3 DNA sequence: TGCAGCGTTGAAGGTCTCTACAATGAGCAGTTCTTC.

V usage is TRBV6-6 and J usage is TRBJ2-2; no clear D gene. The length of the CDR3 is 12 residues. CDR1 MNHNY and CDR2 SVGAGI come from the germline V gene (reference sequence). V lost 2 bases and J lost 6, with 4 bases in between. CDR3 DNA: TGTGCCAGCAGTTACGTTCCCGGGGAGCTGTTTTTT. Encoded protein: CASSYVPGELFF.

This chain joins TRBV27 and TRBJ2-3; D ambiguous. V lost 6 bases to trimming and J lost 7 bases, with 11 bases between them. Germline loops: CDR1 MNHEY, CDR2 SMNVEV (reference sequence). The CDR3 has 12 residues. CDR3 nucleotides: TGTGCCAGCAGGGGCGAGGCCTATACGCAGTATTTT. This gives the protein CASRGEAYTQYF.

This clonotype was observed a few times. Written as DNA, the CDR3 is TGTGCCAGCTCGAAAGCTGGGGAGCCCCAGCATTTT. Protein product: CASSKAGEPQHF. The rearrangement uses TRBV18 and TRBJ1-5; D is ambiguous. V dropped 6 bases and J dropped 8 bases, with 11 bases sitting between them. The CDR3 length is 12 residues. Germline CDR1 KGHSH, CDR2 LQKENI.

The chain recombines TRBV29-1 with TRBJ1-2, with 7 bases identical to TRBD1. Germline V CDR1 and CDR2: SQVTM, ANQGSEA. The CDR3 extends over 15 amino acids. V lost 0 bases and J lost 0; bases outside the gene matches: 4. Here the CDR3 reads CSVEEGTATNYGYTF. As DNA, the CDR3 is TGCAGCGTTGAAGAAGGGACAGCCACTAACTATGGCTACACCTTC.

This clonotype appeared a few times. The rearrangement joins TRBV28 to TRBJ2-7, with 7 bases lining up with TRBD1. The CDR3 totals 16 residues. V gave up 4 bases and J gave up 7 bases; unmatched junction bases: 16. Germline-derived CDR1 and CDR2 are MDHEN and SYDVKM. CDR3 in amino acids: CASSSPPRGQTGEQYV. The CDR3 region has the DNA TGTGCCAGCAGTTCCCCGCCAAGGGGGCAGACGGGAGAGCAGTACGTC.

At least ten counts were recorded for this clonotype. The chain carries TRBV29-1 and TRBJ2-3; 10 nucleotides agree with TRBD2. Germline trimming cut 6 bases from V and 3 bases from J; bases unmatched to any gene: 6. Looked up from germline, CDR1 is SQVTM and CDR2 is ANQGSEA. The CDR3 sequence is 14 residues long. The CDR3 DNA follows: TGCAGCGTGGGAGCGGGAGGGTTGACAGATACGCAGTATTTT. It codes for CSVGAGGLTDTQYF.

This rearrangement joins TRBV27 to TRBJ2-5; possible D gene TRBD1, 6 bases. Germline CDR1 and CDR2: MNHEY and SMNVEV (reference sequence). The CDR3 sequence is 15 residues long. V dropped 5 bases and J dropped 5 bases, with 18 bases sitting between them. Written as DNA, the CDR3 is TGTGCCAGCAGTCCTCGGGACAACACCCGGGAGACCCAGTACTTC. This sequence encodes CASSPRDNTRETQYF.

This clonotype was counted between two and nine times. The gene calls are TRBV2 and TRBJ2-7; D is possibly TRBD2 (7 bases). The CDR3 spans 16 residues. CDR1 is SNHLY and CDR2 is FYNNEI in the germline V gene. The ends were cut back, 6 bases at V and 0 bases at J, with 18 bases in the middle. In DNA form, the CDR3 reads TGTGCCAGCAGCTCCAGAGGGGGAGGGACCTCCTACGAGCAGTACTTC. Translating gives CASSSRGGGTSYEQYF.

V is TRBV4-1 and J is TRBJ2-1; TRBD1 agrees at 10 bases. The CDR3 is 16 amino acids. Germline CDR1 MGHRA, CDR2 YSYEKL. V shed 0 bases, J shed 9 bases, and the junction held 8 bases outside the gene matches. CDR3 nucleotides: TGCGCCAGCAGCCAAGATTTGGGACAGGGGATAAGTGAGCAGTTCTTC. It yields the protein CASSQDLGQGISEQFF.

This sequence joins TRBV9 and TRBJ2-1, with TRBD2 as a possible D gene (5 bases). Germline V gene sequence: CDR1 SGDLS, CDR2 YYNGEE. Trimming stripped 0 bases from V and 2 bases from J, with 9 bases between. This CDR3 has 15 amino acids. The CDR3 loop is CASSVASRPYNEQFF. The CDR3 nucleotides read TGTGCCAGCAGCGTAGCTAGCCGGCCCTACAATGAGCAGTTCTTC.

This clonotype was found a few times. The chain has TRBV29-1 and TRBJ2-3; weak D call: TRBD1 (6 bases). This CDR3 is built from 15 residues. Trimming left V 7 bases short and J 0 bases short, with 17 bases between. The germline CDR1 and CDR2 sequences are SQVTM and ANQGSEA. The CDR3 region is CSADSYHSSTDTQYF. In nucleotides, the CDR3 is TGCAGCGCGGACAGCTACCACTCTAGCACAGATACGCAGTATTTT.

The gene calls are TRBV4-1 and TRBJ1-2; D not resolved. This CDR3 is built from 16 residues. With 0 bases removed from V and 5 bases from J, the gap between germline ends came to 16 bases. Germline V gene lookup returns CDR1 MGHRA and CDR2 YSYEKL. CDR3 in amino acids: CASSQDLGRILYGYTF. The CDR3 coding sequence is TGCGCCAGCAGCCAAGATTTGGGGAGGATACTGTATGGCTACACCTTC.